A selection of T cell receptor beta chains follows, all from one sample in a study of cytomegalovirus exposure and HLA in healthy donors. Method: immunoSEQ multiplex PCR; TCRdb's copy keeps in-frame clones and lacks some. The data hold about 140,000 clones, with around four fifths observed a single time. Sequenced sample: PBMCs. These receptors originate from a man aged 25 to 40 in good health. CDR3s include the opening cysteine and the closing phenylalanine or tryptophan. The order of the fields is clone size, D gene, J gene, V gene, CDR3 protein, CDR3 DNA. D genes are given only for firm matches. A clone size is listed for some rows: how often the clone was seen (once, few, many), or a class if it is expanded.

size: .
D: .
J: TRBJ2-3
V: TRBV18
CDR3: CASSPLPSDSTDTQYF
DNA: TGTGCCAGCTCACCACTGCCTAGCGATAGCACAGATACGCAGTATTTT

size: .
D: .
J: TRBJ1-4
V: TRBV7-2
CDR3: CASSSLGGGREKLFF
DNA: TGTGCCAGCAGCTCACTTGGGGGGGGACGGGAAAAACTGTTTTTT

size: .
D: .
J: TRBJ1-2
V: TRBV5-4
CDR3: CASSLVGVRQPGYTF
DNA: TGTGCCAGCAGCTTGGTAGGCGTCAGGCAACCCGGCTACACCTTC

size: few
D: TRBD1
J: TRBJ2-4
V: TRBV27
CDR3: CASSLSPTGVKNIQYF
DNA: TGTGCCAGCAGTCTTTCCCCGACAGGGGTGAAAAACATTCAGTACTTC

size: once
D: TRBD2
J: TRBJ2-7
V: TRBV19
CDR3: CASSPGGTSYEQYF
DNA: TGTGCCAGTAGTCCCGGGGGGACCTCCTACGAGCAGTACTTC

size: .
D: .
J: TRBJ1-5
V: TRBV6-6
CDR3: CASRYSGEQNQPQHF
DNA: TGTGCCAGCAGGTACTCAGGGGAACAGAATCAGCCCCAGCATTTT

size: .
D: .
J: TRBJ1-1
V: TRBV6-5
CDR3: CASSAAGNTEAFF
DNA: TGTGCCAGCAGCGCCGCGGGGAACACTGAAGCTTTCTTT

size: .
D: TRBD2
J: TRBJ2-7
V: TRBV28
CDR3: CASGGLYEQYF
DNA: TGTGCCTCCGGGGGGTTATACGAGCAGTACTTC

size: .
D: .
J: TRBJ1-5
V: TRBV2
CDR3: CASSSIEAGQPQHF
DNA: TGTGCCAGCAGCTCAATTGAGGCCGGACAGCCCCAGCATTTT

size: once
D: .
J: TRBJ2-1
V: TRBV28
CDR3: CASSLLLSEQFF
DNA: TGTGCCAGCAGTTTACTCCTAAGTGAGCAGTTCTTC